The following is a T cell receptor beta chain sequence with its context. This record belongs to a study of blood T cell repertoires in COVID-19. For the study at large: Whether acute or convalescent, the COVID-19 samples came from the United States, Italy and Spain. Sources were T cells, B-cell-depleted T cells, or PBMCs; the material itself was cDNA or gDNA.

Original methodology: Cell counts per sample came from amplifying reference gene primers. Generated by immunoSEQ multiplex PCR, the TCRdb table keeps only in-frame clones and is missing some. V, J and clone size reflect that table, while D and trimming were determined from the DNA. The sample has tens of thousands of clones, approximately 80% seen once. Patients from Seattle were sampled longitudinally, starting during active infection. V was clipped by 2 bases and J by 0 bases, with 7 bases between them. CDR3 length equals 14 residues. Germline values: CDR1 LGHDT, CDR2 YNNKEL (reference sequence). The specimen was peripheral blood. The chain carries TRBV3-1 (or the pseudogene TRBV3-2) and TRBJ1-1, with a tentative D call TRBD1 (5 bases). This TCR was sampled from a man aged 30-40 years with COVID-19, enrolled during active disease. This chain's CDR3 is CASSQQGLNTEAFF. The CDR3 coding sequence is TGTGCCAGCAGCCAACAGGGTTTGAACACTGAAGCTTTCTTT.